This T cell receptor (beta chain) was documented in a study of immune characterization of retroperitoneal liposarcoma. Losses at the gene ends were 1 base for V and 13 bases for J; bases not matched to a gene: 8. The germline V gene encodes CDR1 SGHVS and CDR2 FQNEAQ. There are 15 residues in the CDR3. This clonotype was picked up many times. Via MiXCR, TCRdb re-called the PCR reads, giving one row per CDR3 protein. Altogether 9,500 to 14,000 distinct CDR3 sequences are present, about 27% being singletons, with the ten largest covering around a tenth. Sequenced input: tumor tissue. The TCR was taken from a female donor with retroperitoneal liposarcoma. The V call is TRBV7-8, the J call TRBJ2-4; 12 bases line up with TRBD2. The CDR3 region is CASSLEGLAGWEQYF. Here the CDR3 DNA reads TGTGCCAGCAGCTTAGAGGGACTAGCGGGTTGGGAGCAGTACTTC. Full variable domain (rest looked up from reference TRBV7-8 and TRBJ2-4): GAGVSQSPRYKVAKRGQDVALRCDPISGHVSLFWYQQALGQGPEFLTYFQNEAQLDKSGLPSDRFFAERPEGSVSTLKIQRTQQEDSAVYLCASSLEGLAGWEQYFGAGTRLSVL.